A selection of T cell receptor beta chains follows, all from one sample in a study of identical twins. TCRdb reanalysed the 5' RACE reads using MiXCR and keeps one entry per CDR3 protein. This sample has 520,000 or so distinct CDR3 sequences, with under 25% found just once. This sample also belongs to another study, concerning T cells expressing NK-cell markers.

The specimen sequenced was CD4+ T cells sorted from blood. The origin of the receptors is a woman younger than 30 in good health. Each CDR3 is given with its conserved first and last residue. Each record gives: CDR3 DNA, CDR3 protein, J gene, D gene, V gene, clone size. D genes are given only for firm matches. Expanded clones are given a class, and other clones once, few, many or no size at all.

DNA: TGCAGTGGAACGGGCCAAAACTATGGCTACACCTTC
CDR3: CSGTGQNYGYTF
J: TRBJ1-2
D: .
V: TRBV20-1
size: .

DNA: TGCAGCGTGACCCTTTCGGCGGGGGTCGCCGAGACCCAGTACTTC
CDR3: CSVTLSAGVAETQYF
J: TRBJ2-5
D: TRBD2
V: TRBV29-1
size: few

DNA: TGTGCCACCAGCAGAAAATCCACTAGGAAAAGGGAGGAGGATGAAAAACTGTTTTTT
CDR3: CATSRKSTRKREEDEKLFF
J: TRBJ1-4
D: .
V: TRBV15
size: .

DNA: TGCGCCAGCAGCACAGACAGGGGGGTGGCTGCTTTCTTT
CDR3: CASSTDRGVAAFF
J: TRBJ1-1
D: TRBD1
V: TRBV5-1
size: few

DNA: TGCAGTGCTAGAGGGACTTTCAGCACAGATACGCAGTATTTT
CDR3: CSARGTFSTDTQYF
J: TRBJ2-3
D: .
V: TRBV20-1
size: few

DNA: TGTGCCATCAGTGGAAGTACAGATACGCAGTATTTT
CDR3: CAISGSTDTQYF
J: TRBJ2-3
D: .
V: TRBV10-3
size: few

DNA: TGCAGTGCGACTGACGGGAATGAAAAACTGTTTTTT
CDR3: CSATDGNEKLFF
J: TRBJ1-4
D: .
V: TRBV20-1
size: .

DNA: TGCACCAGCAGCCCGGGCTTCCACCTTTACAATGAGCAGTTCTTC
CDR3: CTSSPGFHLYNEQFF
J: TRBJ2-1
D: .
V: TRBV1
size: .

DNA: TGTGCCAGCCTGGACAGGGCCCCTGAAAAACTGTTTTTT
CDR3: CASLDRAPEKLFF
J: TRBJ1-4
D: TRBD1
V: TRBV9
size: .

DNA: TGTGCCAGCAGCCGCCAGGGGCAGGGTGTCGGGGAGCTGTTTTTT
CDR3: CASSRQGQGVGELFF
J: TRBJ2-2
D: .
V: TRBV7-7
size: .

DNA: TGCAGTGCTAGAGATATTAACTACGAGCAGTACTTC
CDR3: CSARDINYEQYF
J: TRBJ2-7
D: .
V: TRBV20-1
size: .

DNA: TGTGCCAGCAGTAGGCTAGAGACCCAGTACTTC
CDR3: CASSRLETQYF
J: TRBJ2-5
D: .
V: TRBV5-5
size: few

DNA: TGTGCCAGCAGTGAATCGGGGTCTAACTATGGCTACACCTTC
CDR3: CASSESGSNYGYTF
J: TRBJ1-2
D: .
V: TRBV2
size: .

DNA: TGCGCCAGCAGCCCATACAGGGTTGAGAGCTATGGCTACACCTTC
CDR3: CASSPYRVESYGYTF
J: TRBJ1-2
D: .
V: TRBV5-1
size: few

DNA: TGTGCCAGCAGCTTCCAGGGAGACGGCACTGAAGCTTTCTTT
CDR3: CASSFQGDGTEAFF
J: TRBJ1-1
D: .
V: TRBV11-2
size: .

DNA: TGCGCCAGCAGCCTACAAGAGGTTAATTCACCCCTCCACTTT
CDR3: CASSLQEVNSPLHF
J: TRBJ1-6
D: .
V: TRBV4-1
size: few

DNA: TGCAGCGCCGTGGGGGGCATTTTGAACACTGAAGCTTTCTTT
CDR3: CSAVGGILNTEAFF
J: TRBJ1-1
D: .
V: TRBV29-1
size: .

DNA: TGTGCCAGCACCTCCGCGGCCGGGACTAGCGGGGCTCAGTTCTTC
CDR3: CASTSAAGTSGAQFF
J: TRBJ2-1
D: TRBD2
V: TRBV9
size: few

DNA: TGTGCCAGCAGTTTCACAGGGCGGAACACTGAAGCTTTCTTT
CDR3: CASSFTGRNTEAFF
J: TRBJ1-1
D: .
V: TRBV6-5
size: few

DNA: TGTGCCAGCAGTGGAGCCTCGGGGAGGGTCTACGAGCAGTACTTC
CDR3: CASSGASGRVYEQYF
J: TRBJ2-7
D: TRBD2
V: TRBV2
size: .

DNA: TGCAGTGCTAGATCCAGGGGAGGGCACGAGCAGTACTTC
CDR3: CSARSRGGHEQYF
J: TRBJ2-7
D: .
V: TRBV20-1
size: .

DNA: TGCGCCAGCAGCTACGGGACAGGGACGTTCTTC
CDR3: CASSYGTGTFF
J: TRBJ2-1
D: TRBD1
V: TRBV5-1
size: few

DNA: TGTGCCAGCAGGGTCTATGGGTTAGCAGATACGCAGTATTTT
CDR3: CASRVYGLADTQYF
J: TRBJ2-3
D: .
V: TRBV2
size: .

DNA: TGTGCCAGCAGTAGACCGAGGGACAGTTATAATTCACCCCTCCACTTT
CDR3: CASSRPRDSYNSPLHF
J: TRBJ1-6
D: TRBD1
V: TRBV6-1
size: .

DNA: TGTGCCAGCTCACGATCCCAGGACCGAAGCATACAAGAGACCCAGTACTTC
CDR3: CASSRSQDRSIQETQYF
J: TRBJ2-5
D: .
V: TRBV18
size: .

DNA: TGTGCCATCACTGAAAGTAACACCGGGGAGCTGTTTTTT
CDR3: CAITESNTGELFF
J: TRBJ2-2
D: .
V: TRBV10-3
size: few

DNA: TGCAGTGCTAGTGCTAGTTGGAGTAAAGAGACCCAGTACTTC
CDR3: CSASASWSKETQYF
J: TRBJ2-5
D: .
V: TRBV20-1
size: .

DNA: TGTGCCAGCTCACGTCTAGCGGGGGGGTCCTCCTACAATGAGCAGTTCTTC
CDR3: CASSRLAGGSSYNEQFF
J: TRBJ2-1
D: TRBD2
V: TRBV18
size: few

DNA: TGCAGTGCTAGAGGCTCCCCTCGGTGGGGCTACTACGAGCAGTACTTC
CDR3: CSARGSPRWGYYEQYF
J: TRBJ2-7
D: .
V: TRBV20-1
size: few

DNA: TGTGCCAGCAGCTTAGTAGGGGGACAGGATGAGCAGTTCTTC
CDR3: CASSLVGGQDEQFF
J: TRBJ2-1
D: TRBD1
V: TRBV7-2
size: .

DNA: TGTGCCACCAGCAGAGGACAGATCAGCGGGGTCGGGTATGAGCAGTTCTTC
CDR3: CATSRGQISGVGYEQFF
J: TRBJ2-1
D: TRBD2
V: TRBV15
size: few

DNA: TGTGCCAGCAAAATAGCGGGAGGGAATGAGCAGTTCTTC
CDR3: CASKIAGGNEQFF
J: TRBJ2-1
D: TRBD2
V: TRBV11-2
size: once

DNA: TGCAGTGCTAGTGGTCAGGGCCAAGAGACCCAGTACTTC
CDR3: CSASGQGQETQYF
J: TRBJ2-5
D: .
V: TRBV20-1
size: .

DNA: TGTGCCAGCAGCTTAATCAGCGGCGGGGAGCTGTTTTTT
CDR3: CASSLISGGELFF
J: TRBJ2-2
D: .
V: TRBV7-6
size: .

DNA: TGCAGTGCTACCGGGACCCTCTACAATGAGCAGTTCTTC
CDR3: CSATGTLYNEQFF
J: TRBJ2-1
D: .
V: TRBV20-1
size: .

DNA: TGCAGTGCTAGAGGGCGCCAGTACGAGCAGTACTTC
CDR3: CSARGRQYEQYF
J: TRBJ2-7
D: .
V: TRBV20-1
size: few

DNA: TGTGCTAGTGGTTTGGACCGGGCCTCTCGGGAGCAGTACTTC
CDR3: CASGLDRASREQYF
J: TRBJ2-7
D: .
V: TRBV12-5
size: .

DNA: TGTGCCATCAGTGGGATTGGGTCCGGCTACACCTTC
CDR3: CAISGIGSGYTF
J: TRBJ1-2
D: .
V: TRBV10-3
size: many

DNA: TGTGCCAGCAGTTTCGGCCAGTTAGACAATCAGCCCCAGCATTTT
CDR3: CASSFGQLDNQPQHF
J: TRBJ1-5
D: .
V: TRBV12-3/TRBV12-4
size: many

DNA: TGTGCCAGCAGCTTTCCCCGGGGGAGGAACACAGATACGCAGTATTTT
CDR3: CASSFPRGRNTDTQYF
J: TRBJ2-3
D: .
V: TRBV7-8
size: few

DNA: TGTGCCAGCACCCCGGACAGGATGAACACTGAAGCTTTCTTT
CDR3: CASTPDRMNTEAFF
J: TRBJ1-1
D: TRBD1
V: TRBV27
size: .

DNA: TGTGCCAGCACCCTTATGGGCCGCCAGAACTCCTACGAGCAGTACTTC
CDR3: CASTLMGRQNSYEQYF
J: TRBJ2-7
D: .
V: TRBV7-8
size: few

DNA: TGCGCCAGCAGCTTAACCCCAGGGGGCAATCCCGAGCAGTACTTC
CDR3: CASSLTPGGNPEQYF
J: TRBJ2-7
D: TRBD1
V: TRBV5-1
size: .

DNA: TGTGCCAGCAGCCCCGGGACTAGCTCGGGCACCGGGGAGCTGTTTTTT
CDR3: CASSPGTSSGTGELFF
J: TRBJ2-2
D: TRBD2
V: TRBV4-2
size: .